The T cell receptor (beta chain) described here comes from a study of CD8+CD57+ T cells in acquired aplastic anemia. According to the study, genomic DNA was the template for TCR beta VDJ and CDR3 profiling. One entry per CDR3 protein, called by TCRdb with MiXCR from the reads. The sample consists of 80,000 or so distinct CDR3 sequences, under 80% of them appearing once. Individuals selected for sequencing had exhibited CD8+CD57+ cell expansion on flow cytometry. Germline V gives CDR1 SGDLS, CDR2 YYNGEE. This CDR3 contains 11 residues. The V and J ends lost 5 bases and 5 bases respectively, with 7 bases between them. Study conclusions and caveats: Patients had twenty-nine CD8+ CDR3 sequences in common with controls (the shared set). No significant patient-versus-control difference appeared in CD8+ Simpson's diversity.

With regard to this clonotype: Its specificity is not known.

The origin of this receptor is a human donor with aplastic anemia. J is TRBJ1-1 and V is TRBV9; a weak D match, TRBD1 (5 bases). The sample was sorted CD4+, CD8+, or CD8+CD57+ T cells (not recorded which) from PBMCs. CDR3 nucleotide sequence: TGTGCCAGCAGTCGGGGGACTGAAGCTTTCTTT. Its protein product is CASSRGTEAFF.